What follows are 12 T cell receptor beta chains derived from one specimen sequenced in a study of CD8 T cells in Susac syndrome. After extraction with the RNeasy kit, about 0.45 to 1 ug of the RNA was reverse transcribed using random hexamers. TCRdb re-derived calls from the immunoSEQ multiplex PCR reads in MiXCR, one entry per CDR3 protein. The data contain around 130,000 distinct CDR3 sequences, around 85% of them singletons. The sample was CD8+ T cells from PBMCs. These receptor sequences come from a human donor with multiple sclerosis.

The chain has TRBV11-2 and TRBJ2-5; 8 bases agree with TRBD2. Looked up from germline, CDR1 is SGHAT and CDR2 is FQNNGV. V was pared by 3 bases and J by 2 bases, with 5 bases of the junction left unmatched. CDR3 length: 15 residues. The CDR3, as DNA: TGTGCCAGCAGCTTGGGAGCGGGGGCACAAGAGACCCAGTACTTC. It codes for CASSLGAGAQETQYF.

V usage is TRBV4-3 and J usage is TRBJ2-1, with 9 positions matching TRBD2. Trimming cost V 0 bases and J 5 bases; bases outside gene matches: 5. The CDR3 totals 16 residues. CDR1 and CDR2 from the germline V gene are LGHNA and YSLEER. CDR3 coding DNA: TGCGCCAGCAGCCAAGATTGGACTAGCGCCAACAATGAGCAGTTCTTC. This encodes CASSQDWTSANNEQFF.

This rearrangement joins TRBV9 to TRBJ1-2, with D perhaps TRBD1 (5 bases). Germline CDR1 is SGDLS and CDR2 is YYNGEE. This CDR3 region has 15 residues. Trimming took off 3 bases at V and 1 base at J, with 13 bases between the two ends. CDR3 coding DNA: TGTGCCAGCAGCGGGGGCCGTCGGGGTAACTATGGCTACACCTTC. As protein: CASSGGRRGNYGYTF.

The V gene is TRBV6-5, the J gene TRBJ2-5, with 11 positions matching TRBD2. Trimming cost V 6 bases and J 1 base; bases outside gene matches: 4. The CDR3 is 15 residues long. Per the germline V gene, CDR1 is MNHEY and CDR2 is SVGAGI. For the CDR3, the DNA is TGTGCCAGCAGACGGGGACTAGCGGCCCAAGAGACCCAGTACTTC. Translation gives CASRRGLAAQETQYF.

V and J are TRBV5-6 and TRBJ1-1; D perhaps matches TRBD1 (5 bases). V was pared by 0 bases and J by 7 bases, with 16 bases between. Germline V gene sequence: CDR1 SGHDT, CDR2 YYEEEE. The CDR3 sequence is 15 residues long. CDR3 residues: CASSLGDGMEDEAFF. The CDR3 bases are TGTGCCAGCAGCTTGGGGGACGGTATGGAGGATGAAGCTTTCTTT.

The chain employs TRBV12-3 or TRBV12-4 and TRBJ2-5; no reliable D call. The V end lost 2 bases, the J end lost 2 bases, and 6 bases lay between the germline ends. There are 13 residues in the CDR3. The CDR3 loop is CASSLLGQETQYF. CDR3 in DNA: TGTGCCAGCAGTTTACTGGGGCAAGAGACCCAGTACTTC.

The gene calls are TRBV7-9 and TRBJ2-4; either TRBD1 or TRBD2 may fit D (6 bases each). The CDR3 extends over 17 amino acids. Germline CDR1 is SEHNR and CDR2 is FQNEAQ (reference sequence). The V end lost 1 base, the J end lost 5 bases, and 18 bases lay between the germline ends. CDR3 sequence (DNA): TGTGCCAGCAGCTTAGAGAAGGTGGGGGGCCCCCAAAACATTCAGTACTTC. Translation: CASSLEKVGGPQNIQYF.

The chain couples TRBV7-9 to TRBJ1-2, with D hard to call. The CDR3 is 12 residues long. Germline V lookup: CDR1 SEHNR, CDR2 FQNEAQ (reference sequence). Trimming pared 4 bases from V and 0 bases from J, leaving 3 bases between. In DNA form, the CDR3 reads TGTGCCAGCAGCTCCCCTAACTATGGCTACACCTTC. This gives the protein CASSSPNYGYTF.

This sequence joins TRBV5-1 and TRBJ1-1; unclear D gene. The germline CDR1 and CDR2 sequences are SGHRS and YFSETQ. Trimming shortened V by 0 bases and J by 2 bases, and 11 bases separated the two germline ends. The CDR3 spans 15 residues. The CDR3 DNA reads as TGCGCCAGCAGCTTGGAAGCCGGAAGAAACACTGAAGCTTTCTTT. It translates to CASSLEAGRNTEAFF.

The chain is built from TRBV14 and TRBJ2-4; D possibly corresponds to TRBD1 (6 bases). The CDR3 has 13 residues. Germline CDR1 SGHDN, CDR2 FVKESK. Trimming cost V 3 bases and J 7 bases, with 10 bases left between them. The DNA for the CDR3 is TGTGCCAGCAGCCAGGGGGCGTACAACATTCAGTACTTC. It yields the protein CASSQGAYNIQYF.

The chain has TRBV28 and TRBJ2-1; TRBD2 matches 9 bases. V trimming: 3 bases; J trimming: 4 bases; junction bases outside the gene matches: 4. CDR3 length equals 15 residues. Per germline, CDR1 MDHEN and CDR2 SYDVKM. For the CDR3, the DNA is TGTGCCAGCAGTTTTCCCAGCGGGGGGTACAATGAGCAGTTCTTC. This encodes CASSFPSGGYNEQFF.

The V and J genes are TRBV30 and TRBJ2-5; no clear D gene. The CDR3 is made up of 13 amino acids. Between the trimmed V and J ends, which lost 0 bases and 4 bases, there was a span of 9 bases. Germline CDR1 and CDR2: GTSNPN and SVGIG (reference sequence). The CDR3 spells CAWSVGRRETQYF. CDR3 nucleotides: TGTGCCTGGAGTGTAGGCAGGAGAGAGACCCAGTACTTC.